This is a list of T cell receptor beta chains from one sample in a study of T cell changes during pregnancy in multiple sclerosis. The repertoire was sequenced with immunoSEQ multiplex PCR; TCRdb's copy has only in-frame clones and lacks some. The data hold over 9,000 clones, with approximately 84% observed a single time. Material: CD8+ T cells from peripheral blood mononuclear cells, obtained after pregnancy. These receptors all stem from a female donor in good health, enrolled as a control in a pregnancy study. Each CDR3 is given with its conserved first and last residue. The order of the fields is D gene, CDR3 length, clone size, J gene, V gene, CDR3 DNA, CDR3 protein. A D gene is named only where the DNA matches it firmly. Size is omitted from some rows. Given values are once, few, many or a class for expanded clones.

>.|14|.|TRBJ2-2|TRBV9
TGTGCCAGCAGCGTAGTCGGTGTAGCCGGGGAGCTGTTTTTT
CASSVVGVAGELFF
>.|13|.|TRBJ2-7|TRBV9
TGTGCCAGCAGCGTAGGGGGGAGGAACGAGCAGTACTTC
CASSVGGRNEQYF
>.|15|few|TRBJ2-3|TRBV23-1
TGCGCCAGCAGTCAATCTGCGGGGAGCACAGATACGCAGTATTTT
CASSQSAGSTDTQYF
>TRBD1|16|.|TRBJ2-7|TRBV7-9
TGTGCCAGCAGCCATCACCGACAGGGACAAAACTACGAGCAGTACTTC
CASSHHRQGQNYEQYF
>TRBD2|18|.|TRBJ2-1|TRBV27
TGTGCCAGCAGTTTCCGCCCGGGACTAGCGGCATCCTACAATGAGCAGTTCTTC
CASSFRPGLAASYNEQFF
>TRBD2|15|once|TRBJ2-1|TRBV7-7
TGTGCTAGCAGCCTAAGCGGGAGTGCCTACAATGAGCAGTTCTTC
CASSLSGSAYNEQFF
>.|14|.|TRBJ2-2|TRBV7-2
TGTGCCAGCAGGGGAGGCGCGAACACCGGGGAGCTGTTTTTT
CASRGGANTGELFF
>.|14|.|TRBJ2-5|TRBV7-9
TGTGCCAGCAGCGAGACAGGAGGCCAAGAGACCCAGTACTTC
CASSETGGQETQYF
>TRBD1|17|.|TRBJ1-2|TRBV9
TGTGCCAGCAGCGTAGATTATGGGACAGGCACGGGGTATGGCTACACCTTC
CASSVDYGTGTGYGYTF
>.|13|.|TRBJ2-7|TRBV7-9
TGTGCCAGCAGCCGGACTGGCTCCTACGAGCAGTACTTC
CASSRTGSYEQYF
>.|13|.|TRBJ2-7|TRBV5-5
TGTGCCAGCAGCCTAATGAGCTCCTACGAGCAGTACTTC
CASSLMSSYEQYF
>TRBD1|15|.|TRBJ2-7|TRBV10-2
TGCGCCAGCACCGTGGGACAGGGATTGTTCCACGAGCAGTACTTC
CASTVGQGLFHEQYF
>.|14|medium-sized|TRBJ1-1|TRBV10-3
TGTGCCATCAGTGAGCAGGGGTTCGGGACTGAAGCTTTCTTT
CAISEQGFGTEAFF
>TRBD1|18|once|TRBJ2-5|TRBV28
TGTGCCAGCAGTTCTCATTTTCGGGGGAGACAGGGGGAAGAGACCCAGTACTTC
CASSSHFRGRQGEETQYF
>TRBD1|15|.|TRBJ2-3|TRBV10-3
TGTGCCATCCGAGGACAGGGCCTATCCACAGATACGCAGTATTTT
CAIRGQGLSTDTQYF
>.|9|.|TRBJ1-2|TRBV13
TGTGCCACTGACATTGGCTACACCTTC
CATDIGYTF
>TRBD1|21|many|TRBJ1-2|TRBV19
TGTGCCAGTACTCATATCATCCGGGACAGGGATAGGCTCTCCCGGCGGTACGGCTACACCTTC
CASTHIIRDRDRLSRRYGYTF
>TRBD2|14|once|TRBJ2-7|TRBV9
TGTGCCAGCAGCCCTAGCGGGACGTCCTACGAGCAGTACTTC
CASSPSGTSYEQYF
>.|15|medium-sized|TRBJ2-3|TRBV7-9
TGTGCCAGCAGCCCGGGACTTGGCGACACAGATACGCAGTATTTT
CASSPGLGDTDTQYF
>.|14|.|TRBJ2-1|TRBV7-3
TGTGCCAGCAGCTTAGGTCAGGCCCACAATGAGCAGTTCTTC
CASSLGQAHNEQFF
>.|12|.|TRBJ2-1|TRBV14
TGTGCCAGCAGCCAAGAACTGTATGAGCAGTTCTTC
CASSQELYEQFF
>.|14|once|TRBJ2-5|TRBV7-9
TGTGCCAGCAGCCCCCTAGACAGTGAAGAGACCCAGTACTTC
CASSPLDSEETQYF
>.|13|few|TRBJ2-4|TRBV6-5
TGTGCCAGCAGTGGAGGGGCGGAGGGCATTCAGTACTTC
CASSGGAEGIQYF
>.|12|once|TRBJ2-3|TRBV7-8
TGTGCCAGCAGCTTATTGAGCGATACGCAGTATTTT
CASSLLSDTQYF
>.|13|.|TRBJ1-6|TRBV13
TGTGCCAGCAGCTTAGAGCCGGGTTCACCCCTCCACTTT
CASSLEPGSPLHF
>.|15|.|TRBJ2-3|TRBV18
TGTGCCAGCTCACCACCGGGCGGGTCCACAGATACGCAGTATTTT
CASSPPGGSTDTQYF
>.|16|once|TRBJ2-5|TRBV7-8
TGTGCCAGCAGCCTCGAGGGCGGGGCCACACAAGAGACCCAGTACTTC
CASSLEGGATQETQYF
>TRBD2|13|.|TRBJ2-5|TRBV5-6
TGTGCCAGCAGCTTTGCGGGAGAGGGGACCCAGTACTTC
CASSFAGEGTQYF
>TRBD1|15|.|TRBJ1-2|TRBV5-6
TGTGCCAGCAGCCCGTGGGACAGCGCGGGCTATGGCTACACCTTC
CASSPWDSAGYGYTF
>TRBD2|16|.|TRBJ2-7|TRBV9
TGTGCCAGCAGCGTAGGTCTAGCGGGAGCATACTACGAGCAGTACTTC
CASSVGLAGAYYEQYF
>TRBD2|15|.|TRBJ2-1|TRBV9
TGTGCCAGCAGTACCAGCGGGAACGCGTACAATGAGCAGTTCTTC
CASSTSGNAYNEQFF
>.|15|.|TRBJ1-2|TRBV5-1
TGCGCCAGCAGCTTGGTTATGGGGGCCCCAGATGGCTACACCTTC
CASSLVMGAPDGYTF
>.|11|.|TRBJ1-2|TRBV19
TGTGCCAGCTACAGGGAATTCGGCTACACCTTC
CASYREFGYTF
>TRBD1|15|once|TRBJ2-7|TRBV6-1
TGTGCCAGCAGTGGCCCCGGGACAGAATCCTACGAGCAGTACTTC
CASSGPGTESYEQYF
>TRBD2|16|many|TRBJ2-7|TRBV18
TGTGCCAGCTCACACACCGGGACTAGCGGTTCCTACGAGCAGTACTTC
CASSHTGTSGSYEQYF
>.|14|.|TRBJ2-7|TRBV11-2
TGTGCCAGCAGCTTAGATCGAAGCTCCGGGGAGCAGTACTTC
CASSLDRSSGEQYF
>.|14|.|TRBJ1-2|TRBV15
TGTGCCACCAGCAGAGAGGAGTTCAACTATGGCTACACCTTC
CATSREEFNYGYTF
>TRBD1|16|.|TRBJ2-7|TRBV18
TGTGCCAGCTCACCACCGTATCCAGGGGGACCCTACGAGCAGTACTTC
CASSPPYPGGPYEQYF
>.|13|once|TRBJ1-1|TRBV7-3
TGTGCCAGCAGCGTCAGTCGAGCGACTGAAGCTTTCTTT
CASSVSRATEAFF
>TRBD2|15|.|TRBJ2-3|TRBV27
TGTGCCAGCAGTGTCGTTAGCGGGGGCACAGATACGCAGTATTTT
CASSVVSGGTDTQYF
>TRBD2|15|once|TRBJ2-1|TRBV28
TGTGCCAGCAGTCTCGGACTAGCGGGAGGGTTGGAGCAGTTCTTC
CASSLGLAGGLEQFF
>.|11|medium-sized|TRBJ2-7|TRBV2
TGTGCCAAAGGGGGGGGTTACGAGCAGTACTTC
CAKGGGYEQYF
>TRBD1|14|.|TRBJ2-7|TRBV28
TGTGCCAGCAGTCACGGGACAGGGGCCTACGAGCAGTACTTC
CASSHGTGAYEQYF
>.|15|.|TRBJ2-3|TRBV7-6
TGTGCCAGCAGCTTACACGGGAGTGATACAGATACGCAGTATTTT
CASSLHGSDTDTQYF
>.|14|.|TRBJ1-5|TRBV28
TGTGCCGGGGGAGGACGGAGGAGGACTCAGCCCCAGCATTTT
CAGGGRRRTQPQHF
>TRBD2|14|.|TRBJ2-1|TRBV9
TGTGCCAGCGCCGGGACTAGCGGGATAAATGAGCAGTTCTTC
CASAGTSGINEQFF
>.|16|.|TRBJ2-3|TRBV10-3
TGTGCCATCAGTGAGGTAACAGCATCTAGCACAGATACGCAGTATTTT
CAISEVTASSTDTQYF
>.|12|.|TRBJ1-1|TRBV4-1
TGCGCCAGCAGCCAAGAGGCAGGAGAAGCTTTCTTT
CASSQEAGEAFF
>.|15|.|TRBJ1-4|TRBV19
TGTGCCAGTAGTATTAAGGGGTGGACTAATGAAAAACTGTTTTTT
CASSIKGWTNEKLFF
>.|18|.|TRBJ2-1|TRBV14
TGTGCCAGCAGCCAACCAGGGTTGGACCAGCCAAATCGGAATGAGCAGTTCTTC
CASSQPGLDQPNRNEQFF